This TCR beta chain was sequenced for a study of chronic HIV infection and antiretroviral therapy. The CDR3 is 15 residues long. In germline, CDR1 is SQVTM, CDR2 ANQGSEA. V lost 7 bases and J 1 base, leaving 17 bases between the germline ends. From the 5' RACE reads, TCRdb called clonotypes with MiXCR, one entry per CDR3 protein. The data show about 38,000 distinct CDR3 sequences, roughly 8.8% seen once. The rearrangement uses TRBV29-1 and TRBJ2-1; D not resolved. The source of this sequence is an adult who had HIV and had not received antiretroviral therapy, or was an uninfected healthy control (not recorded which). The sequenced sample was peripheral blood. CDR3 in amino acids: CSATGAAPSYNEQFF. The DNA of the CDR3 is TGCAGCGCCACGGGCGCAGCGCCTTCCTACAATGAGCAGTTCTTC.